The rows below give T cell receptor beta chains drawn from one sample of a study of monozygotic twins with inflammatory bowel disease. TCRdb reprocessed the 5' RACE reads and reports one entry per CDR3 protein, with no DNA. The repertoire table contains approximately 160,000 distinct CDR3 sequences. Sequences were obtained from blood. Source of these receptors: a human donor with ulcerative colitis or Crohn's disease, or a healthy co-twin of an affected twin (not recorded which). The CDR3 runs from the conserved cysteine through the conserved F or W. Fields, in order: V gene, J gene, CDR3 protein.

TRBV7-9,TRBJ2-5,CASSYGQGGETQYF
TRBV5-4,TRBJ2-3,CASSLDSLVFTDTQYF
TRBV20-1,TRBJ2-7,CSARGGSSYEQYF
TRBV20-1,TRBJ2-3,CSARTGAPTDTQYF
TRBV19,TRBJ2-3,CASNRDGTDTQYF
TRBV11-2,TRBJ2-5,CASSSSSGRYQETQYF
TRBV28,TRBJ2-2,CASTEGGDTGELFF
TRBV27,TRBJ2-7,CASSFSSAYEQYF
TRBV29-1,TRBJ1-1,CSARGAGGENTEAFF
TRBV20-1,TRBJ2-7,CSAGQGGEQYF
TRBV14,TRBJ2-1,CASSQELGRVGSYNEQFF
TRBV7-2,TRBJ2-5,CASSRDSSWETQYF
TRBV27,TRBJ2-7,CASSLEGYLDEQYF
TRBV28,TRBJ2-1,CASSLSSQGASYNEQFF
TRBV25-1,TRBJ1-1,CASSEYLGANTEAFF
TRBV7-8,TRBJ1-1,CASSPLGLDGNTEAFF
TRBV27,TRBJ2-1,CASSSQDLSYNEQFF
TRBV10-3,TRBJ2-3,CAISETGVPTDTQYF
TRBV9,TRBJ2-1,CASSAEGRAYNEQFF
TRBV10-3,TRBJ2-1,CAIKIAGRVNNEQFF
TRBV28,TRBJ2-7,CASSQGRGEQYF
TRBV10-3,TRBJ2-3,CAISWSPLGSPEDTQYF